This T cell receptor (beta chain) emerged from a study of T cell repertoires in cytomegalovirus infection. Study summary: CMV infection plus the matching HLA type was flagged by public TCR beta signatures.

TCRdb passed the reads through MiXCR, listing each CDR3 protein once. The sample lists about 440,000 distinct CDR3 sequences; roughly 31% were seen once. CDR3 size: 16 residues. V was pared by 4 bases and J by 5 bases, with 9 bases of the junction left unmatched. The germline CDR1 and CDR2 sequences are SGHRS and YFSETQ. The V and J genes are TRBV5-1 and TRBJ2-5; 12 positions match TRBD2. This clonotype originated in a human donor in good health (CMV status not recorded). Some clones in this sample may be carry-over from other donors' samples. Sequenced sample: PBMCs. CDR3 DNA: TGCGCCAGCAGCGTACTGACTAGCGGGGGCCTGGAGACCCAGTACTTC. Amino acids: CASSVLTSGGLETQYF.